This TCR beta chain was documented in a study of breast tumors, draining lymph nodes, adjacent tissues (dated by TCRdb to about 2016). Regarding the complete study: In breast cancer patients, the study compared the TCR beta repertoires of tumor, adjacent nontumor tissue and axillary lymph nodes. The study aimed to assess the relationships and possible T-cell exchange between tumor, surrounding tissue and draining lymph node repertoires in human breast cancer.

The investigation overall reported the following: The conclusion that tumor T cells originate in lymph nodes was presented as consistent with a hypothesis rather than as directly demonstrated. The data were considered consistent with most tumor T cells being derived from the lymph node and subsequently expanding within tumor tissue. Tumor T-cell repertoires showed less diversity than lymph node repertoires and more diversity than nontumor tissue repertoires, and tumor T-cell repertoires showed preferential V and J gene usage. Tumor and nontumor tissue repertoires were found to be significantly more similar in luminal-like than in basal-like breast cancer.

This clonotype was observed many times. It lacks a known antigen. The input lacks base qualities; no much larger clone sits a single base away. TCRdb lists the instrument as Illumina HiSeq 2000. Multiplex PCR amplification was used to build the TCR beta chain libraries. The amplified TCR beta chain products were analyzed by high-throughput sequencing. Through fastp at Q25 and MiXCR, TCRdb rebuilt clones from the public reads, retaining in-frame beta chains. Rows with one shared CDR3 protein collapse into an entry with the most common genes and DNA. Across this sample there are approximately 130,000 distinct CDR3 sequences, with around 20% seen only once. Of the sample, roughly 2% falls within the top ten clones. Lymph node samples were obtained from the axillary draining lymph nodes of breast cancer patients. V loses 1 base, J loses 5 bases, and the germline ends lie 19 bases apart. In the germline V gene, CDR1 corresponds to SGHDT and CDR2 to YYEEEE. From cysteine to phenylalanine, the CDR3 is 16 amino acids long. The kept DNA is CDR3 alone, 48 bases in frame from the first base.

Sequencing was performed on axillary lymph node tissue. The chain employs TRBV5-6 and TRBJ2-7, and perhaps TRBD2 as D gene, on 6 matching bases. This clonotype was sampled from a female donor with breast cancer. Some clones in this sample may be carry-over from other donors' samples. DNA sequence: TGTGCCAGCAGCTTGCGGGTGGAACGACTAGTTAACGAGCAGTACTTC. Its coded protein is CASSLRVERLVNEQYF.